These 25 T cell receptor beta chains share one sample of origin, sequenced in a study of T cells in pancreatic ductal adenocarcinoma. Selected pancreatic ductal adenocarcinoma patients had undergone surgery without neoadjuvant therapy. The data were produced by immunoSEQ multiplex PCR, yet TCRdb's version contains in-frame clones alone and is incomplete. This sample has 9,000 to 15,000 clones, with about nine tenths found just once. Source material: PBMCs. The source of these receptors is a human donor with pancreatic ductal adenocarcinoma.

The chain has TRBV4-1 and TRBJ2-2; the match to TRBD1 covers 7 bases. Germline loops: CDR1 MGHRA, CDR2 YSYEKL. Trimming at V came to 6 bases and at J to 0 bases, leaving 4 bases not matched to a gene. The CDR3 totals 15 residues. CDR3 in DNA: TGCGCCAGCAGACCGACAGGGTCGAACACCGGGGAGCTGTTTTTT. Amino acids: CASRPTGSNTGELFF.

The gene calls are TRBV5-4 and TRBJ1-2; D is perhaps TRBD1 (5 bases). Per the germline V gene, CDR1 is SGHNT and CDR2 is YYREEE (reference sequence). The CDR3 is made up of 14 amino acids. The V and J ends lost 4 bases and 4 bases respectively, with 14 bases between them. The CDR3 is CASSQGEGRYGYTF. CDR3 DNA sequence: TGTGCCAGCAGCCAAGGGGAGGGGCGCTATGGCTACACCTTC.

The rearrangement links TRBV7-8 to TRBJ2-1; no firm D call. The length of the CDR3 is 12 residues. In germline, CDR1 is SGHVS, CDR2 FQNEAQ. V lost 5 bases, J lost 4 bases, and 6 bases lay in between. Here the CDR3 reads CASSLSYNEQFF. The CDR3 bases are TGTGCCAGCAGCCTGTCTTACAATGAGCAGTTCTTC.

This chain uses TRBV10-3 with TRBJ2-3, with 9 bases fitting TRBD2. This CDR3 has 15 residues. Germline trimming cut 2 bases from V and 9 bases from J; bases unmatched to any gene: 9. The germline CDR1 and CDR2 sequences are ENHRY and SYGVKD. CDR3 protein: CAISEGGGRDGTQYF. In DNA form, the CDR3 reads TGTGCCATCAGTGAGGGGGGCGGGAGGGATGGGACGCAGTATTTT.

CDR3 loop: CASRGVTGGWTEAFF. In DNA form, the CDR3 reads TGTGCCAGCAGGGGAGTAACAGGGGGCTGGACTGAAGCTTTCTTT. The gene calls are TRBV27 and TRBJ1-1, with 9 bases identical to TRBD1. Germline-derived CDR1 and CDR2 are MNHEY and SMNVEV (reference sequence). V lost 6 bases to trimming and J lost 5 bases; unmatched junction nucleotides: 10. The CDR3 is 15 amino acids.

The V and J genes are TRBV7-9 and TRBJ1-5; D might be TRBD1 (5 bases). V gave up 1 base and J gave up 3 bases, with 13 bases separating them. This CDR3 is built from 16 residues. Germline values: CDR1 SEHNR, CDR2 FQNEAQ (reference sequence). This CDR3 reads CASSLVAGPNNQPQHF. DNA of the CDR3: TGTGCCAGCAGCTTAGTGGCGGGACCGAACAATCAGCCCCAGCATTTT.

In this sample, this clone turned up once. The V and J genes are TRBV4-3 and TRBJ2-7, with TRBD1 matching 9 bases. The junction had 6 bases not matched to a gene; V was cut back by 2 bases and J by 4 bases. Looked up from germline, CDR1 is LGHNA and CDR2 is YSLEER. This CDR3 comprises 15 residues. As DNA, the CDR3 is TGCGCCAGCAGCCAACAACCCGGGACAGGGTACGAGCAGTACTTC. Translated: CASSQQPGTGYEQYF.

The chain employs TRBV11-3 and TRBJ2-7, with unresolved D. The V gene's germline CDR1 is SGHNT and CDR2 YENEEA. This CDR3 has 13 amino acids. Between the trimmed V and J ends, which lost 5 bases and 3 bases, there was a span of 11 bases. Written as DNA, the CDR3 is TGTGCCAGCAGCACGTCCGTGGGCTACGAGCAGTACTTC. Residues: CASSTSVGYEQYF.

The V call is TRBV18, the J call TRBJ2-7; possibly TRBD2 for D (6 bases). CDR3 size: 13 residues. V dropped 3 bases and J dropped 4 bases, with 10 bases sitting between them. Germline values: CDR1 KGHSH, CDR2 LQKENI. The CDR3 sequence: CASSPSGGYEQYF. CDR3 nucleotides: TGTGCCAGCTCACCGTCCGGAGGGTACGAGCAGTACTTC.

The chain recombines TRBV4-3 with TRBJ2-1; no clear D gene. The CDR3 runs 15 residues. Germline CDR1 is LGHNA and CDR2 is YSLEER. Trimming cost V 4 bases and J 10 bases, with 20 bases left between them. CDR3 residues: CASSPEKVSLREQFF. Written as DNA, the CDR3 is TGCGCCAGCAGCCCAGAAAAAGTTTCACTGCGGGAGCAGTTCTTC.

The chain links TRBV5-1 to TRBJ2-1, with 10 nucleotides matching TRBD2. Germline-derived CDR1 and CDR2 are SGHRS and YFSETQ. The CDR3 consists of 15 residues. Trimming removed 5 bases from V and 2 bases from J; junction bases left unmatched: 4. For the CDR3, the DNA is TGCGCCAGCAGTTTTACTAGCGGGACCTACAATGAGCAGTTCTTC. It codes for CASSFTSGTYNEQFF.

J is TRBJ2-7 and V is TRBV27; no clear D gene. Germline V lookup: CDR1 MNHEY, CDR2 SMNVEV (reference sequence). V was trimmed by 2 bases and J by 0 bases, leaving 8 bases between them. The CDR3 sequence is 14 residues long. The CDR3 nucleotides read TGTGCCAGCAGTTTAGGACCCTTCTCCTACGAGCAGTACTTC. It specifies CASSLGPFSYEQYF.

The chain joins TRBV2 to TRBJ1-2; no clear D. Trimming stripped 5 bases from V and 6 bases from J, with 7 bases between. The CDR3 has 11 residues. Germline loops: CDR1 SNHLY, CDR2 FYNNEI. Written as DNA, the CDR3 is TGTGCCAGCAGTCATGGGGATGGCTACACCTTC. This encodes CASSHGDGYTF.

CDR3 sequence: CASSLAPLETGELFF. In nucleotides, the CDR3 is TGTGCCAGCAGCTTAGCTCCACTAGAAACCGGGGAGCTGTTTTTT. The chain has TRBV7-6 and TRBJ2-2, with D maybe TRBD2 (5 bases). This CDR3 is built from 15 residues. Trimming took off 0 bases at V and 5 bases at J, with 10 bases between the two ends. Germline V gene data show CDR1 as SGHVS and CDR2 as FNYEAQ.

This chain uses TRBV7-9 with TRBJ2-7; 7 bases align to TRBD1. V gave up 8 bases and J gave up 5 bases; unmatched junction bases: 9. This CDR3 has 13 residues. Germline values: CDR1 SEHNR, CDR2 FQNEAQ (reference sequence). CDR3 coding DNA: TGTGCCAGCGCCATGACAGGGAGCAACGAGCAGTACTTC. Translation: CASAMTGSNEQYF.

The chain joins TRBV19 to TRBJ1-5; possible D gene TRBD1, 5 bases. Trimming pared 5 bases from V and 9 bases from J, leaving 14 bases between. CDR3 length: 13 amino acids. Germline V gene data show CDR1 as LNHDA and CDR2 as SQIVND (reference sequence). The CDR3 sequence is CASSVGVGSPQHF. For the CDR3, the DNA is TGTGCCAGTAGTGTAGGGGTGGGCTCGCCCCAGCATTTT.

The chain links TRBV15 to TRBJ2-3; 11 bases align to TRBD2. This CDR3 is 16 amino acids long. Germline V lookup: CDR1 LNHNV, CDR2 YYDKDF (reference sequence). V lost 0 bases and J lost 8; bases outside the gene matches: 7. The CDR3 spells CATSRDLLAGDGTQYF. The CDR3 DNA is TGTGCCACCAGCAGAGACCTACTAGCGGGGGACGGTACGCAGTATTTT.

In nucleotides, the CDR3 is TGTGCCAGCAGCGTGGGACTCCGCACAGATACGCAGTATTTT. Translating it yields CASSVGLRTDTQYF. The V call is TRBV9, the J call TRBJ2-3, with a tentative D call TRBD2 (6 bases). Germline V gene lookup returns CDR1 SGDLS and CDR2 YYNGEE. The CDR3 has 14 residues. V gave up 2 bases and J gave up 1 base, with 8 bases separating them. Full variable domain (remainder filled in from reference TRBV9 and TRBJ2-3): DSGVTQTPKHLITATGQRVTLRCSPRSGDLSVYWYQQSLDQGLQFLIQYYNGEERAKGNILERFSAQQFPDLHSELNLSSLELGDSALYFCASSVGLRTDTQYFGPGTRLTVL.

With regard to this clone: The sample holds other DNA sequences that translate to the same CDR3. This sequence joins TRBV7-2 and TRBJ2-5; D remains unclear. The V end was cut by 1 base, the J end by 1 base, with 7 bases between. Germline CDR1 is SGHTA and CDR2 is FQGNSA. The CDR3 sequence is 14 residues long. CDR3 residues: CASSLGGFQETQYF. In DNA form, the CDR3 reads TGTGCCAGCAGCTTAGGGGGATTCCAAGAGACCCAGTACTTC.

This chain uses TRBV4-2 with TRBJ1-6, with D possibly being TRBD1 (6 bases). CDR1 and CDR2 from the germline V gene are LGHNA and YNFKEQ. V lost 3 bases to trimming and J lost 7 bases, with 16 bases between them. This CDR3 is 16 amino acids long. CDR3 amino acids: CASSHPRQVTNSPLHF. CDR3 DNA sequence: TGTGCCAGCAGCCACCCCCGACAGGTCACCAATTCACCCCTCCACTTT.

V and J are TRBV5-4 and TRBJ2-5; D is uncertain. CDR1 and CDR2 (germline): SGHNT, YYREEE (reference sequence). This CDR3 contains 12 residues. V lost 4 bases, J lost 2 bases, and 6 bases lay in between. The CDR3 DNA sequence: TGTGCCAGCAGCCGCGGACAAGAGACCCAGTACTTC. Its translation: CASSRGQETQYF.

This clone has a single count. The CDR3 spells CASSSVPGELFF. The CDR3 DNA follows: TGCGCCAGCAGCTCGGTCCCGGGGGAGCTGTTTTTT. The rearrangement links TRBV5-1 to TRBJ2-2, with D unclear. Germline V gives CDR1 SGHRS, CDR2 YFSETQ. Trimming took off 3 bases at V and 8 bases at J, with 8 bases between the two ends. The CDR3 has 12 residues.

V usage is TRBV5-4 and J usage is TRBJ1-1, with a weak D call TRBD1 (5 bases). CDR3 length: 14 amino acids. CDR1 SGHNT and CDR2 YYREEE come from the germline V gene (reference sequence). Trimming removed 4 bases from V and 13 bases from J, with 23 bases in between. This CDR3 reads CASSPAPAGSTGFF. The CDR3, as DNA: TGTGCCAGCAGCCCCGCGCCGGCAGGGTCGACTGGTTTCTTT.

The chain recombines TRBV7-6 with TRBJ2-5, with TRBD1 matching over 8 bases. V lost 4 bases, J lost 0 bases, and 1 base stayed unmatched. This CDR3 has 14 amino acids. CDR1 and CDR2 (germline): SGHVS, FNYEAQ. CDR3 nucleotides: TGTGCCAGCAGCTGGGGACAGGACCAAGAGACCCAGTACTTC. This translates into CASSWGQDQETQYF.

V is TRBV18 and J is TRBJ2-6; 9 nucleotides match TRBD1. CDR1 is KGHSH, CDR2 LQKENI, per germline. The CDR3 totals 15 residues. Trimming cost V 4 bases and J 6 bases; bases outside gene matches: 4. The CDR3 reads CASSLAQGAANVLTF. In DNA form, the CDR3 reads TGTGCCAGCTCACTCGCACAGGGGGCGGCCAACGTCCTGACTTTC.